These T cell receptor beta chains were read from a single sample in a study of response to subunit inactivated influenza vaccine. Each CDR3 protein is one row after TCRdb ran MiXCR on the RT-PCR reads. Of 450,000 to 700,000 distinct CDR3 sequences listed, 11% to 15% are singletons. This sample comprised PBMCs from blood, obtained about 13 days after vaccination. These TCRs come from a man over 45 who received an inactivated influenza vaccine. Both conserved end residues are part of each CDR3. The order of the fields is D gene, V gene, clone size, J gene, CDR3 DNA, CDR3 protein. D genes are given only for firm matches. For some rows the clone size is stated as once, few or many, or as a class when expanded; others skip it.

>.|TRBV4-2|many|TRBJ2-1
TGTGCCAGCAGCCCAGGACTACCGATATTCAATCAGAGATTAGATCCAAAATGGGATGAGCAGTTCTTC
CASSPGLPIFNQRLDPKWDEQFF
>.|TRBV6-2/TRBV6-3|.|TRBJ2-7
TGTGCCAGCAGTTACATGGTGACCTACGAGCAGTACTTC
CASSYMVTYEQYF
>TRBD2|TRBV28|.|TRBJ2-1
TGTGCCAGCATCACGGGAGGGACCTCCTACAATGAGCAGTTCTTC
CASITGGTSYNEQFF
>.|TRBV6-1|once|TRBJ2-7
TGTGCCACTGGGGGGCGGACCGGAGCCTACGAGCAGTACTTC
CATGGRTGAYEQYF
>.|TRBV5-1|.|TRBJ2-5
TGCGCCAGCGCGGGCCCTTTACAAGAGACCCAGTACTTC
CASAGPLQETQYF
>.|TRBV28|.|TRBJ1-5
TGTGCCAGTTCCGAAAGGACCCAGCATTTT
CASSERTQHF
>.|TRBV6-5|few|TRBJ1-5
TGTGCCAGATCGGATCAGCCCCAGCATTTT
CARSDQPQHF
>.|TRBV12-3/TRBV12-4|.|TRBJ1-5
TGTGCCAGCAGTTACTGGGATAGCAATCAGCCCCAGCATTTT
CASSYWDSNQPQHF
>TRBD1|TRBV6-1|.|TRBJ1-6
TGTGCCAGCAGTAAATTGGACAGGGCCCTGGGTTCACCCCTCCACTTT
CASSKLDRALGSPLHF
>.|TRBV20-1|.|TRBJ2-1
TGCAGTGCTGGGGGCCAAAGGGGAGCCCCCTATGAGCAGTTCTTC
CSAGGQRGAPYEQFF
>.|TRBV7-9|few|TRBJ2-1
TGTGCCAGCAGTTTCGGACCTAGGAATGAGCAGTTCTTC
CASSFGPRNEQFF
>.|TRBV20-1|.|TRBJ2-1
TGCAGTGCTAGAGTCCGGGGAGCGTTATCCTACAATGAGCAGTTCTTC
CSARVRGALSYNEQFF
>.|TRBV24-1|.|TRBJ2-1
TGTGCCACCAGTGATTTAAGGGTGATCTTCTACAATGAGCAGTTCTTC
CATSDLRVIFYNEQFF
>.|TRBV5-1|.|TRBJ2-1
TGCGCCAGCAGCTTGTTCTCTTCGGACTACAATGAGCAGTTCTTC
CASSLFSSDYNEQFF
>TRBD2|TRBV7-6|.|TRBJ2-1
TGTGCCAGCAGCGGACTAGACGGGTTCAATGAGCAGTTCTTC
CASSGLDGFNEQFF
>TRBD1|TRBV6-1|.|TRBJ2-5
TGTGCCAGCCGGGACAGGGGGGGAGAGACCCAGTACTTC
CASRDRGGETQYF
>TRBD1|TRBV28|.|TRBJ2-1
TGTGCCAGCAGCTTGGCCGGGACAGGGGGGTACAATGAGCAGTTCTTC
CASSLAGTGGYNEQFF
>TRBD2|TRBV24-1|.|TRBJ2-2
TGTGCCACCATGAGGGAGGGCACCGGGGAGCTGTTTTTT
CATMREGTGELFF
>TRBD1|TRBV7-2|many|TRBJ2-7
TGTGCCAGCAGCCCTTCAAGGGGGCGCGGTTACGAGCAGTACTTC
CASSPSRGRGYEQYF
>TRBD1|TRBV5-1|.|TRBJ1-4
TGCGCCAGCAGCTTGGATTGGACAGGGGTGTTTACTAATGAAAAACTGTTTTTT
CASSLDWTGVFTNEKLFF
>TRBD2|TRBV19|.|TRBJ2-2
TGTGCCAGTAGTAGACTAGCGGGACGGACCGGGGAGCTGTTTTTT
CASSRLAGRTGELFF
>.|TRBV6-1|.|TRBJ2-1
TGTGCCAGCAGTAAAGTCAACCAGGGTGAGCAGTTCTTC
CASSKVNQGEQFF
>.|TRBV12-3/TRBV12-4|few|TRBJ1-5
TGTGCCAGCAGTCCGGGGACCTACAATCAGCCCCAGCATTTT
CASSPGTYNQPQHF
>.|TRBV20-1|few|TRBJ2-7
TGCAGTGCTAGAGATTTTGCCCAGGGTAGCTACGAGCAGTACTTC
CSARDFAQGSYEQYF
>TRBD2|TRBV20-1|few|TRBJ2-6
TGCAGTGCTAGAGATCTAACAAGCGGGGTTAGCTCTGGGGCCAACGTCCTGACTTTC
CSARDLTSGVSSGANVLTF
>.|TRBV12-3/TRBV12-4|.|TRBJ2-7
TGTGCCAGCAGTTTAGATTTCGGAGGGAACGAGCAGTACTTC
CASSLDFGGNEQYF
>.|TRBV29-1|few|TRBJ2-7
TGCAGCGTTGGAGGGGATAGGAAGTACGAGCAGTACTTC
CSVGGDRKYEQYF
>TRBD1|TRBV4-1|.|TRBJ1-2
TGCGCCAGCAGCCAAGATCGAGACAGGGCTGGCTACACCTTC
CASSQDRDRAGYTF
>TRBD1|TRBV7-2|many|TRBJ2-2
TGTGCCAGCAGCCGCAACAGGGGTGGGGAGCTGTTTTTT
CASSRNRGGELFF
>.|TRBV5-5|.|TRBJ2-7
TGTGCCAGAAGCTTAACTATGACCTCCTACGAGCAGTACTTC
CARSLTMTSYEQYF
>TRBD2|TRBV7-2|once|TRBJ2-3
TGTGCCAGCAGCTTAGTAGACGGGAGGGTCACAGATACGCAGTATTTT
CASSLVDGRVTDTQYF
>TRBD2|TRBV24-1|few|TRBJ2-1
TGTGCCACCAGTGGAAGCGGGAGGCGGGGAAACTACAATGAGCAGTTCTTC
CATSGSGRRGNYNEQFF
>.|TRBV9|few|TRBJ2-7
TGTGCCAGCAGCCCGGGGGTTACGAGCGATTACGAGCAGTACTTC
CASSPGVTSDYEQYF
>TRBD1|TRBV7-2|many|TRBJ2-2
TGTGCCAGCAGCTCGACAGGGGGCATCACCGGGGAGCTGTTTTTT
CASSSTGGITGELFF
>.|TRBV12-3/TRBV12-4|many|TRBJ1-2
TGTGCCAGCACCCCCTGGGCCCAGAACTATGGCTACACCTTC
CASTPWAQNYGYTF
>.|TRBV20-1|.|TRBJ2-2
TGCAGTGCTAGAGATAGCGCATACACCGGGGAGCTGTTTTTT
CSARDSAYTGELFF
>.|TRBV4-1|few|TRBJ2-4
TGCGCCAGCAGCCAAGTTATTGTCTTACGAGACCTAGTAGCCAAAAACATTCAGTACTTC
CASSQVIVLRDLVAKNIQYF
>TRBD1|TRBV29-1|few|TRBJ1-2
TGCAGCGCATCGGGACAGGGGGCAAGCTATGGCTACACCTTC
CSASGQGASYGYTF